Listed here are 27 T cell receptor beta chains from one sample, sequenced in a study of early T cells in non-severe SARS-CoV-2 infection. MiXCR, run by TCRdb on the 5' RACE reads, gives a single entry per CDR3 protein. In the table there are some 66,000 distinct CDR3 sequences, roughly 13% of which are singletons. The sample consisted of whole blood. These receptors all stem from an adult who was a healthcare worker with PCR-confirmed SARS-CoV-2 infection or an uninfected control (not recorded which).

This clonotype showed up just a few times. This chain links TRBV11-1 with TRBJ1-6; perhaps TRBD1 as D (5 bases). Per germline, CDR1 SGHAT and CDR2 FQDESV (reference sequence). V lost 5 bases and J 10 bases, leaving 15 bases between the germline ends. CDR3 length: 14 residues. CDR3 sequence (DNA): TGTGCCAGCAGCCTCTCAGGGAGCAAGTCACCCCTCCACTTT. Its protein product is CASSLSGSKSPLHF.

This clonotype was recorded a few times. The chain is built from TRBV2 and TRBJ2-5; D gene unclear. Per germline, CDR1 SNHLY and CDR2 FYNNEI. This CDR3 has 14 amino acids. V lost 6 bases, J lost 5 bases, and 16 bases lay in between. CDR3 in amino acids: CASSPRTSFETQYF. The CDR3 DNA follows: TGTGCCAGCAGCCCTCGGACCAGTTTTGAGACCCAGTACTTC.

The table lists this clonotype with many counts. The DNA for the CDR3 is TGTGCCAGCAGTGTAAGGGGAACAGATACGCAGTATTTT. It specifies CASSVRGTDTQYF. J is TRBJ2-3 and V is TRBV2; maybe TRBD1 (5 bases). Trimming left V 4 bases short and J 3 bases short, with 8 bases between. Germline V CDR1 and CDR2: SNHLY, FYNNEI. The CDR3 is made up of 13 amino acids.

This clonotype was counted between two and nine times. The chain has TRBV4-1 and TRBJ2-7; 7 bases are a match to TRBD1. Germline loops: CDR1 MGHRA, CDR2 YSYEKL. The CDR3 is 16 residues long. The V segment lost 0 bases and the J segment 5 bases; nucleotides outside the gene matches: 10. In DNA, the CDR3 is TGCGCCAGCAGCCAAGATCCTTACAGACAGGGCAACGAGCAGTACTTC. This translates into CASSQDPYRQGNEQYF.

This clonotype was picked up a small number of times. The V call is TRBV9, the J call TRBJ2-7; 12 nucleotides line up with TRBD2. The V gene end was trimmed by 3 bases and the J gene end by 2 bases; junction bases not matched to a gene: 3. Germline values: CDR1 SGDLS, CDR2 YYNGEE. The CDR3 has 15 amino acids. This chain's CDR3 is CASSARLAGAYEQYF. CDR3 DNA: TGTGCCAGCAGCGCCCGACTAGCGGGGGCCTACGAGCAGTACTTC.

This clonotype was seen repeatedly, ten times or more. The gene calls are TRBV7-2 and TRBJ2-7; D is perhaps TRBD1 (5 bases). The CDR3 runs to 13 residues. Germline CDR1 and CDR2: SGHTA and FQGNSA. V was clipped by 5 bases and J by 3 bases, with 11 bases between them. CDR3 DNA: TGTGCCAGCAGCAATGGACAAGACTACGAGCAGTACTTC. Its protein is CASSNGQDYEQYF.

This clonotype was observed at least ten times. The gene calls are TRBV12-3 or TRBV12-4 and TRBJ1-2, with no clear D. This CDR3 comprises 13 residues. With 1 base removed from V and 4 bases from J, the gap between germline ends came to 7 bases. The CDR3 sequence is CASSLGRAYGYTF. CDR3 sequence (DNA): TGTGCCAGCAGTTTAGGAAGGGCCTATGGCTACACCTTC.

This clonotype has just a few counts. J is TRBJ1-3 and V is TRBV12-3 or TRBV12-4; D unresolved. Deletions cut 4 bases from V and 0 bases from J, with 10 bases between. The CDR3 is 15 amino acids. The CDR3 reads CASSSDGVSGNTIYF. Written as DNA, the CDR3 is TGTGCCAGCAGTTCGGACGGAGTCTCTGGAAACACCATATATTTT.

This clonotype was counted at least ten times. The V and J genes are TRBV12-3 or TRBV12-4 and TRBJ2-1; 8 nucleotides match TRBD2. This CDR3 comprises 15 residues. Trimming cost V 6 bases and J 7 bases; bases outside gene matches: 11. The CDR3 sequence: CASSSIAGLGNEQFF. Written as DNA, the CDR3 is TGTGCCAGCAGCTCCATAGCGGGACTAGGGAATGAGCAGTTCTTC.

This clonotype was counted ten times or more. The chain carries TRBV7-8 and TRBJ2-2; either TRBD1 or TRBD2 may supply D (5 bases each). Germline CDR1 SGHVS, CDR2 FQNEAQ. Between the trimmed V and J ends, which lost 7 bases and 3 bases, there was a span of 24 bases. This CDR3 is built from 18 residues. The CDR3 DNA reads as TGTGCCAGCAAGGGATACACCCGGGACGTACGGTACACCGGGGAGCTGTTTTTT. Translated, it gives CASKGYTRDVRYTGELFF.

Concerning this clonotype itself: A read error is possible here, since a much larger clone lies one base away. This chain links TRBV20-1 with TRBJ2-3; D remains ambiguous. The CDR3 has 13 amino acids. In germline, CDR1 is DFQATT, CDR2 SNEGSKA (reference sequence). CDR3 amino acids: CSAGDPNTDTQYF. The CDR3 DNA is TGCAGTGCTGGAGATCCCAACACAGATACGCAGTATTTT.

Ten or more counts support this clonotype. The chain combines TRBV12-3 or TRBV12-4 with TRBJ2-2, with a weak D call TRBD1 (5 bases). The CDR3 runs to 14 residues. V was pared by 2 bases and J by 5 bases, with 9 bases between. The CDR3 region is CASSLQGGTGELFF. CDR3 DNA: TGTGCCAGCAGTTTACAGGGCGGTACCGGGGAGCTGTTTTTT.

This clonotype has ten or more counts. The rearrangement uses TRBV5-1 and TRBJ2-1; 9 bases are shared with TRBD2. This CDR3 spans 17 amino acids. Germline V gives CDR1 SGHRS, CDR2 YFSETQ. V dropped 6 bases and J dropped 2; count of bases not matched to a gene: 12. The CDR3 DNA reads TGCGCCAGCACCCTTGATGTGGGACTAGCCCCCTACAATGAGCAGTTCTTC. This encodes CASTLDVGLAPYNEQFF.

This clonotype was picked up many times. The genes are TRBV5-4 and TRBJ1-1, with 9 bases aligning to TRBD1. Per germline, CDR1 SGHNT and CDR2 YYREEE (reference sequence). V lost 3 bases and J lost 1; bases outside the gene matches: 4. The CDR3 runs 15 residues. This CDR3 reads CASSSQTGGNTEAFF. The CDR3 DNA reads TGTGCCAGCAGCTCCCAGACAGGGGGGAACACTGAAGCTTTCTTT.

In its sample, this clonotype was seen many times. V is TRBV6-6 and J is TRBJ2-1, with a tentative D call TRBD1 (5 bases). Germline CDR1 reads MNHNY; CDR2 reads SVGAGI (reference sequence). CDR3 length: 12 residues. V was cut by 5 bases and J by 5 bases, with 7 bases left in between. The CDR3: CASSVRDNEQFF. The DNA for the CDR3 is TGTGCCAGCAGTGTCAGGGACAATGAGCAGTTCTTC.

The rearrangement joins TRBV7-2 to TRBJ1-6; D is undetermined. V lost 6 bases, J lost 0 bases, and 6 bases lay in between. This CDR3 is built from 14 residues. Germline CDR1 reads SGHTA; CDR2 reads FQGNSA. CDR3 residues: CASRGSSYNSPLHF. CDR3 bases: TGTGCCAGCAGGGGGAGCTCCTATAATTCACCCCTCCACTTT.

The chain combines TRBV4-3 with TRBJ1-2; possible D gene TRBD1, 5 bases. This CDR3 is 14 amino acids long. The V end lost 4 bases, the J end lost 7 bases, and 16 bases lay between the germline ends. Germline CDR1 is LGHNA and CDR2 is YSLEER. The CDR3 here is CASSPSGTLSGYTF. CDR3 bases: TGCGCCAGCAGCCCATCCGGGACCCTCTCTGGCTACACCTTC.

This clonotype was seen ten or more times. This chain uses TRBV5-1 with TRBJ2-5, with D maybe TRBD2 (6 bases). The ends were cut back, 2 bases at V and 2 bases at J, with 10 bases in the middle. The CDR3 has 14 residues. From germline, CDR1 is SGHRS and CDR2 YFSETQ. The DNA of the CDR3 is TGCGCCAGCAGCTTTGGAGGGTTACAAGAGACCCAGTACTTC. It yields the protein CASSFGGLQETQYF. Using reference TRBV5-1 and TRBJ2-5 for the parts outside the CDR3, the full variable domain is KAGVTQTPRYLIKTRGQQVTLSCSPISGHRSVSWYQQTPGQGLQFLFEYFSETQRNKGNFPGRFSGRQFSNSRSEMNVSTLELGDSALYLCASSFGGLQETQYFGPGTRLLVL.

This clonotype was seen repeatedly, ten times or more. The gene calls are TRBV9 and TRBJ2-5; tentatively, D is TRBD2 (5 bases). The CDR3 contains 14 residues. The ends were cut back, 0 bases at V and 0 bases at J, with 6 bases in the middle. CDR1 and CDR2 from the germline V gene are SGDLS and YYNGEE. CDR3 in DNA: TGTGCCAGCAGCGTAGGGACTTACCAAGAGACCCAGTACTTC. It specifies CASSVGTYQETQYF.

The chain's CDR3 is CATSEGQGTNSPLHF. The CDR3 DNA reads TGTGCCACCAGTGAAGGACAGGGGACGAATTCACCCCTCCACTTT. The chain is built from TRBV24-1 and TRBJ1-6, with 9 bases fitting TRBD1. In germline, CDR1 is KGHDR, CDR2 SFDVKD. The V and J ends lost 4 bases and 7 bases, in that order; junction bases with no gene match: 4. The CDR3 is 15 amino acids.

The CDR3 bases are TGTGCCAGCAGTTCTCGACTAGCGGGGGGTTCCTACAATGAGCAGTTCTTC. Its translation: CASSSRLAGGSYNEQFF. The chain links TRBV12-3 or TRBV12-4 to TRBJ2-1, with 13 bases lining up with TRBD2. The CDR3 is made up of 17 amino acids. Trimming at V came to 4 bases and at J to 1 base, leaving 4 bases not matched to a gene.

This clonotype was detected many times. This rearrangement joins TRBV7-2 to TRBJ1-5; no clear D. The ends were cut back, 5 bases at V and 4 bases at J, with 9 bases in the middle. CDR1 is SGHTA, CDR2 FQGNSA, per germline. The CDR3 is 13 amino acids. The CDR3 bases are TGTGCCAGCAGCCAACGGGCGAATCAGCCCCAGCATTTT. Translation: CASSQRANQPQHF. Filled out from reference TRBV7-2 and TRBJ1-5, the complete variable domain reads GAGVSQSPSNKVTEKGKDVELRCDPISGHTALYWYRQSLGQGLEFLIYFQGNSAPDKSGLPSDRFSAERTGGSVSTLTIQRTQQEDSAVYLCASSQRANQPQHFGDGTRLSIL.

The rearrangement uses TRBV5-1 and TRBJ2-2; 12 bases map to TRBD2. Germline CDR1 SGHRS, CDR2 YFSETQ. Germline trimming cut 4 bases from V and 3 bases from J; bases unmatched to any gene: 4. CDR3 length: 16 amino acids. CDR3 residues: CASSRRLAGDTGELFF. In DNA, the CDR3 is TGCGCCAGCAGCCGCCGACTAGCGGGGGACACCGGGGAGCTGTTTTTT.

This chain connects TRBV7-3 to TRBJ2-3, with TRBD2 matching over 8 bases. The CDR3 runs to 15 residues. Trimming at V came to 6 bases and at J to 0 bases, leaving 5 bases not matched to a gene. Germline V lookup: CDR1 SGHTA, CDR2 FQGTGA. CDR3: CASSRSGVSTDTQYF. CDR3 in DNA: TGTGCCAGCAGTCGTAGCGGGGTCAGCACAGATACGCAGTATTTT.

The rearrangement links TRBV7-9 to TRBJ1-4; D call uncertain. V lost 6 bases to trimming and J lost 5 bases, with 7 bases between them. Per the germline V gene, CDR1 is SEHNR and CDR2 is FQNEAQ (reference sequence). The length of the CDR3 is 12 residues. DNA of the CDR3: TGTGCCAGCAGGGTCTCCAATGAAAAACTGTTTTTT. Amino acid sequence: CASRVSNEKLFF.

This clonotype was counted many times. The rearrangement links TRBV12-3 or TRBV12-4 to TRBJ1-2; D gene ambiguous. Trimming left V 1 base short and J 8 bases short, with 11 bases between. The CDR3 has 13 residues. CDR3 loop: CASSLDPSSGYTF. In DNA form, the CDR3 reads TGTGCCAGCAGTTTAGACCCCTCGAGCGGCTACACCTTC.

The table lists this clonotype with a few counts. CDR3 sequence reads: CASSSGQGSRNQPQHF. CDR3 bases: TGTGCCAGCAGCTCTGGACAGGGTTCACGCAATCAGCCCCAGCATTTT. This rearrangement joins TRBV11-3 to TRBJ1-5; 8 nucleotides line up with TRBD1. The CDR3 extends over 16 amino acids. Germline assignment: CDR1 SGHNT and CDR2 YENEEA. J was trimmed by 2 bases and V by 4 bases; bases with no gene match: 7.